What follows are 7 T cell receptor beta chains derived from one specimen sequenced in a study of post-analysis software for immune sequencing data (dated by TCRdb to the mid-2010s). The library was obtained by PCR. For sequencing, an Illumina HiSeq 2500 was employed. Unique molecular identifiers were incorporated into TCR beta cDNA libraries to reduce PCR and sequencing biases. TCRdb reanalyzed the raw reads on its own, using fastp at Q25 for trimming and MiXCR for clone calling, and kept in-frame beta chains. Every CDR3 protein is listed once, alongside the most common genes and DNA of its rows. Across this sample there are around 500,000 distinct CDR3 sequences, with roughly 34% seen only once. The ten largest clones take up approximately 5.4% of the sample. The paper as a whole reports these results and caveats: A handful of TRBV segments, including TRBV5-6, TRBV5-1 and TRBV20-1, were significantly more frequent in patients than controls.

Their target antigens are unknown. The sequenced material came from blood. These TCRs come from a girl aged 2-17 years with multiple sclerosis.

This rearrangement joins TRBV12-3 or TRBV12-4 to TRBJ1-2; 10 nucleotides match TRBD1. The CDR3 has 13 amino acids. J was trimmed by 8 bases and V by 5 bases; bases with no gene match: 5. For the CDR3, the DNA is TGTGCCAGCAGTGCCGGGACAGGGGCCGGCTACACCTTC. Translated, it gives CASSAGTGAGYTF.

This clonotype was detected once. Here the CDR3 DNA reads TGCAGTGCTAGAGGCCCCGGGACTAGCGGGGGTAGCTCCTACAATGAGCAGTTCTTC. Translating gives CSARGPGTSGGSSYNEQFF. The genes are TRBV20-1 and TRBJ2-1; 14 bases are a match to TRBD2. Germline CDR1 reads DFQATT; CDR2 reads SNEGSKA (reference sequence). V shed 1 base and J 0 bases; nucleotides not matched to a gene: 8. This CDR3 is built from 19 residues.

This clonotype was counted only a few times. The chain has TRBV20-1 and TRBJ1-2, with D possibly being TRBD1 (5 bases). The CDR3 has 11 residues. Germline values: CDR1 DFQATT, CDR2 SNEGSKA (reference sequence). V lost 7 bases and J lost 8, with 14 bases in between. CDR3 nucleotides: TGCAGTGGTGGGGGAGAGGGCGGCTACACCTTC. Its protein is CSGGGEGGYTF.

This clonotype has a handful of counts. The chain recombines TRBV5-1 with TRBJ2-1; no firm D call. Trimming removed 0 bases from V and 5 bases from J, with 6 bases in between. Per the germline V gene, CDR1 is SGHRS and CDR2 is YFSETQ. The CDR3 length is 13 residues. The CDR3 nucleotides read TGCGCCAGCAGCTTGGTTATCGACAATGAGCAGTTCTTC. Translation: CASSLVIDNEQFF.

This clonotype has only a few counts. Here the CDR3 reads CASSPGLAGNNEQFF. CDR3 nucleotide sequence: TGTGCCAGCAGTCCGGGACTAGCGGGGAACAATGAGCAGTTCTTC. V and J are TRBV12-3 or TRBV12-4 and TRBJ2-1; 13 bases match TRBD2. The junction had 3 bases not matched to a gene; V was cut back by 5 bases and J by 5 bases. This CDR3 comprises 15 residues.

The chain is built from TRBV13 and TRBJ2-4; D is tentatively TRBD1 or TRBD2 (5 bases each). This CDR3 is 12 amino acids long. Trimming removed 0 bases at V and 11 bases at J, with 8 bases between. From germline, CDR1 is PRHDT and CDR2 FYEKMQ (reference sequence). DNA for the CDR3: TGTGCCAGCAGCTTAGGTGGGGGATTTCAGTACTTC. Amino acids: CASSLGGGFQYF.

The table lists this clonotype with many counts. This chain links TRBV10-1 with TRBJ2-3, with 7 bases identical to TRBD1. The trim removed 5 bases at V and 5 bases at J, leaving 1 base unmatched. The CDR3 extends over 12 amino acids. CDR1 is WNHNN and CDR2 is SYGVQD in the germline V gene (reference sequence). The CDR3: CASSSGGDTQYF. The CDR3 DNA reads TGCGCCAGCAGTTCAGGGGGAGATACGCAGTATTTT.